A selection of T cell receptor beta chains follows, all from one sample in a study of control samples from healthy donors and cancer patients. Sequenced by immunoSEQ multiplex PCR; TCRdb stores in-frame clones only, minus some. The table shows about 120,000 clones, with 87% occurring only once. Sequencing used blood. The origin of the receptors is a man aged 25 to 40 in good health. Each CDR3 is given with its conserved first and last residue. A D gene is named only where the DNA matches it firmly. For some rows the clone size is stated as once, few or many, or as a class when expanded; others skip it.

.	.	TRBV2	TRBJ2-6	TGTGCCAGCAAGGTGGTAACCCCCAGCGTCCTGACTTTC	CASKVVTPSVLTF
.	.	TRBV24-1	TRBJ2-1	TGTGCCACCAGTGAGGACTTCTACAATGAGCAGTTCTTC	CATSEDFYNEQFF
.	.	TRBV10-3	TRBJ1-1	TGTGCCATCAGTGAGTTCCAGAGGGGCACTGAAGCTTTCTTT	CAISEFQRGTEAFF
.	TRBD1	TRBV2	TRBJ1-2	TGTGCCAGCCTTGGGTGGACAGGGGATTTCTACACCTTC	CASLGWTGDFYTF
.	.	TRBV9	TRBJ1-1	TGTGCCAGCAGCGTAGACCTGAACACTGAAGCTTTCTTT	CASSVDLNTEAFF
.	.	TRBV5-1	TRBJ1-3	TGCGCCAGCAGGGAGGCGGAGGGAAACACCATATATTTT	CASREAEGNTIYF
.	.	TRBV5-4	TRBJ2-4	TGTGCCAGCAGCTTGGATCTGGTAGCCAAAAACATTCAGTACTTC	CASSLDLVAKNIQYF
.	.	TRBV7-8	TRBJ2-3	TGTGCCAGCAGCTTAGGGGGCCGGGCAGATACGCAGTATTTT	CASSLGGRADTQYF
.	.	TRBV19	TRBJ2-3	TGTGCCAGTAGTTCAACCGGGACTTTCACAGATACGCAGTATTTT	CASSSTGTFTDTQYF
.	.	TRBV30	TRBJ1-5	TGTGCCTGGAGCGCGGGTAACAATCAGCCCCAGCATTTT	CAWSAGNNQPQHF
.	.	TRBV7-8	TRBJ1-4	TGTGCCAGCAGCTTAATGGGACGGTTTAATGAAAAACTGTTTTTT	CASSLMGRFNEKLFF
.	TRBD1	TRBV6-6	TRBJ1-1	TGTGCCAGCAGCCCCGGGACAGTCATGAACACTGAAGCTTTCTTT	CASSPGTVMNTEAFF
.	.	TRBV11-2	TRBJ2-5	TGTGCCAGCAGCTTTACGGCGTACCAAGAGACCCAGTACTTC	CASSFTAYQETQYF
.	.	TRBV5-1	TRBJ1-2	TGCGCCAGCAGCTTGACAGGGCCTAACTATGGCTACACCTTC	CASSLTGPNYGYTF
.	TRBD1	TRBV5-8	TRBJ1-5	TGTGCCAGCAGCACAGGACAGGCTAGCAATCAGCCCCAGCATTTT	CASSTGQASNQPQHF
.	.	TRBV27	TRBJ2-6	TGTGCCAGCAGTTTACTCCCGGCGGGCTCTGGGGCCAACGTCCTGACTTTC	CASSLLPAGSGANVLTF
.	.	TRBV7-3	TRBJ2-7	TGTGCCAGCAGCAAGGGGGACTCCTACGAGCAGTACTTC	CASSKGDSYEQYF
.	.	TRBV6-6	TRBJ1-6	TGTGCCAGCAGTTACGTAGAAGCCAGAAGTTCACCCCTCCACTTT	CASSYVEARSSPLHF
.	.	TRBV9	TRBJ2-4	TGTGCCAGCAGCGTGGGACGGGACAAAAACATTCAGTACTTC	CASSVGRDKNIQYF
.	TRBD1	TRBV28	TRBJ1-2	TGTGCCAGCAGTTTATTCTACGACAGGGGGCGATCTGGCTACACCTTC	CASSLFYDRGRSGYTF
few	TRBD2	TRBV3-1/TRBV3-2	TRBJ2-1	TGTGCCAGCAGCCTTACTAGCGGGGGGGCTCAGTTCTTC	CASSLTSGGAQFF
.	.	TRBV10-3	TRBJ1-2	TGTGCCATCAGTGAGTCTGAGGGAGGGAACGGCTACACCTTC	CAISESEGGNGYTF
.	.	TRBV11-3	TRBJ1-1	TGTGCCAGCAGCTTAGGTGGGCTTCGTAACACTGAAGCTTTCTTT	CASSLGGLRNTEAFF
.	.	TRBV25-1	TRBJ2-1	TGTGCCAGCAGTGGACCGACAGACTTCACCTACAATGAGCAGTTCTTC	CASSGPTDFTYNEQFF
.	TRBD1	TRBV5-6	TRBJ1-1	TGTGCCAGCAGCCCCCCGGGCAGGGGGCAATCGGCTTTCTTT	CASSPPGRGQSAFF
.	.	TRBV9	TRBJ2-1	TGTGCCAGCAGTCTAGACCCGAACCCGTACAATGAGCAGTTCTTC	CASSLDPNPYNEQFF
.	TRBD1	TRBV7-3	TRBJ2-1	TGTGCCAGCAGCCAAGGGACAGGGAGCAATGAGCAGTTCTTC	CASSQGTGSNEQFF
.	.	TRBV7-6	TRBJ1-2	TGTGCCAGCAGCTTAGCGGGTTATGGCTACACCTTC	CASSLAGYGYTF
.	TRBD1	TRBV19	TRBJ1-5	TGTGCCAGTAGTATAGGGACAGGGGGCGGACAGCCCCAGCATTTT	CASSIGTGGGQPQHF
few	.	TRBV7-9	TRBJ1-5	TGTGCCAGCAGCTTAGGCGTGTCGGCCCAGCATTTT	CASSLGVSAQHF
.	.	TRBV19	TRBJ2-6	TGTGCCAGTACAGGCAGGGGCTCTGGGGCCAACGTCCTGACTTTC	CASTGRGSGANVLTF
.	.	TRBV29-1	TRBJ1-1	TGCAGCGTTCGAAAACAGCTGAACACTGAAGCTTTCTTT	CSVRKQLNTEAFF
.	.	TRBV28	TRBJ2-3	TGTGCCAGCAGTTTAGGGAGAGATACGCAGTATTTT	CASSLGRDTQYF
.	TRBD1	TRBV25-1	TRBJ1-1	TGTGCCAGCAGGGGCCTCAGGGGGCCAGCTTTCTTT	CASRGLRGPAFF
once	TRBD2	TRBV18	TRBJ2-1	TGTGCCAGCTCACCACTAGCGGGGGGGCAGTCCTACAATGAGCAGTTCTTC	CASSPLAGGQSYNEQFF
.	TRBD1	TRBV10-2	TRBJ1-1	TGCGCCAGCAGTGAAGTTACAGGGGGGGTCGAGAACACTGAAGCTTTCTTT	CASSEVTGGVENTEAFF
.	.	TRBV7-3	TRBJ1-1	TGTGCCAGCAGCAAACAGGGAATCATTAGCACTGAAGCTTTCTTT	CASSKQGIISTEAFF
.	TRBD1	TRBV13	TRBJ1-1	TGTGCCAGCAGCTCTAGGACAGGGGGCTCCGAAGAAGCTTTCTTT	CASSSRTGGSEEAFF
.	.	TRBV4-1	TRBJ1-2	TGCGCCAGCAGCCAAGGTTCGAGGACCGGGGGCTACACCTTC	CASSQGSRTGGYTF
.	.	TRBV2	TRBJ2-3	TGTGCCAGCAGTGAAGCGCTTCGGGATTGGGGTCTTGATACGCAGTATTTT	CASSEALRDWGLDTQYF